The rows below give T cell receptor beta chains drawn from one sample of a study of cytomegalovirus exposure and HLA in healthy donors. Data came from immunoSEQ multiplex PCR; TCRdb stores just in-frame clones and leaves some out. The table shows 150,000 to 200,000 clones, with around 80% occurring only once. Source material: PBMCs. All receptors derive from a middle-aged man in good health and CMV-seropositive. CDR3s include the opening cysteine and the closing phenylalanine or tryptophan. A D gene is named only where the DNA matches it firmly. Size tells how often a clone was seen (once, few, many) or the class of an expanded clone, and some rows leave it out.

TRBJ1-2 | . | . | TRBV28 | TGTGCCAGCAGTTACAACCGCTGGGGGGTGGGGGGCTACACCTTC | CASSYNRWGVGGYTF
TRBJ2-6 | once | . | TRBV5-4 | TGTGCCAGCAGCCCGGGGAAGGGCAACGTCCTGACTTTC | CASSPGKGNVLTF
TRBJ1-4 | once | TRBD1 | TRBV6-6 | TGTGCCAGCACCCGCGAGGGGGCGCTTGGTGAAAAACTGTTTTTT | CASTREGALGEKLFF
TRBJ1-4 | . | TRBD1 | TRBV4-1 | TGCGCCAGCAGACTGACAGGGGGAAGGGAAAAACTGTTTTTT | CASRLTGGREKLFF
TRBJ1-1 | . | . | TRBV27 | TGTGCCAGCACTCTGGGGGGGGCGCAGGACACTGAAGCTTTCTTT | CASTLGGAQDTEAFF
TRBJ2-5 | . | TRBD2 | TRBV5-4 | TGTGCCAGCAGCCACCCTTTCACTAGCGGGGGTAACCAAGAGACCCAGTACTTC | CASSHPFTSGGNQETQYF
TRBJ2-7 | . | . | TRBV6-5 | TGTGCCAGCAGTTACTCGGCAGGATCCTCCTACGAGCAGTACTTC | CASSYSAGSSYEQYF
TRBJ1-1 | . | TRBD1 | TRBV14 | TGTGCCAGCAGCCAAGAGAGGAACAGGGGAAACACTGAAGCTTTCTTT | CASSQERNRGNTEAFF
TRBJ1-1 | . | . | TRBV6-1 | TGTGCCAGCAGTGAGCGTAGCAGGGGGAACACTGAAGCTTTCTTT | CASSERSRGNTEAFF
TRBJ1-1 | . | . | TRBV20-1 | TGCAGTGCTGAGTTGAACACTGAAGCTTTCTTT | CSAELNTEAFF
TRBJ2-2 | . | . | TRBV7-9 | TGTGCCAGCACCCCGACACCCTACACCGGGGAGCTGTTTTTT | CASTPTPYTGELFF
TRBJ1-1 | . | . | TRBV6-1 | TGTGCCAGCAGTGAACAATGGGGGGGGACTGAAGCTTTCTTT | CASSEQWGGTEAFF
TRBJ1-1 | . | TRBD1 | TRBV7-8 | TGTGCCAGCAGTCAGGGGGCGGTGAACACTGAAGCTTTCTTT | CASSQGAVNTEAFF
TRBJ2-1 | once | . | TRBV2 | TGTGCCAGCAGTGAAGCTAGGGGAGGATGGTACAATGAGCAGTTCTTC | CASSEARGGWYNEQFF
TRBJ2-5 | few | . | TRBV9 | TGTGCCAGCAGAGGCCTCGGGGAAGAGACCCAGTACTTC | CASRGLGEETQYF
TRBJ2-5 | . | TRBD1 | TRBV4-1 | TGCGCCAGCAGCCTCGGACAGGGGGTTCAAGAGACCCAGTACTTC | CASSLGQGVQETQYF
TRBJ1-4 | . | . | TRBV18 | TGTGCCAGCTCACCATATAGGGGCAGGGGCACAACTAATGAAAAACTGTTTTTT | CASSPYRGRGTTNEKLFF
TRBJ2-1 | . | . | TRBV29-1 | TGCAGCGTTGGACTAAATGAGCAGTTCTTC | CSVGLNEQFF
TRBJ2-1 | . | TRBD2 | TRBV5-5 | TGTGCCAGCAGCCCCATTGCTAGCGGGGGGAATTTATTATACAATGAGCAGTTCTTC | CASSPIASGGNLLYNEQFF
TRBJ1-5 | few | . | TRBV19 | TGTGCCAGTAGCCCTACCTCCAATCAGCCCCAGCATTTT | CASSPTSNQPQHF
TRBJ1-1 | . | TRBD1 | TRBV19 | TGTGCCAGTAGTATGGGACAGCTGAACACTGAAGCTTTCTTT | CASSMGQLNTEAFF
TRBJ1-1 | . | . | TRBV5-4 | TGTGCCAGCAGCTTGGGGGGAGGAGGGCCTAGCACTGAAGCTTTCTTT | CASSLGGGGPSTEAFF
TRBJ2-3 | . | . | TRBV15 | TGTGCCACCAGCAACCCTCAAGACAGTCACTACACAGATACGCAGTATTTT | CATSNPQDSHYTDTQYF
TRBJ2-2 | . | . | TRBV11-3 | TGTGCCAGCAGCCCACAAACGGGAGAAGGGGCCGGGGAGCTGTTTTTT | CASSPQTGEGAGELFF
TRBJ1-1 | . | . | TRBV6-5 | TGTGCCAGCAGTTCGGACGGGGGGGCCAAAGCTTTCTTT | CASSSDGGAKAFF
TRBJ1-5 | . | . | TRBV9 | TGTGCCAGCAGCGCAATCGGAGACAGTCAGCCCCAGCATTTT | CASSAIGDSQPQHF
TRBJ2-2 | . | TRBD1 | TRBV18 | TGTGCCAGCTCACGACAGGGGCAGAACACCGGGGAGCTGTTTTTT | CASSRQGQNTGELFF
TRBJ2-1 | . | TRBD1 | TRBV5-1 | TGCGCCAGCAGCCCGATGACAGGGGGCTTGGGCTCCTACAATGAGCAGTTCTTC | CASSPMTGGLGSYNEQFF